Listed here are 30 T cell receptor beta chains from one sample, sequenced in a study of shared clonotypes between healthy human individuals. Profiling relied on immunoSEQ multiplex PCR, and the TCRdb table lists in-frame clones only, not all of them. The data show approximately 530,000 clones, 95% to 96% seen once. The sequenced material came from naive CD4+ T cells sorted from blood. The subset is: CD45RA+ positively selected. These receptor sequences come from a woman in her 30s in good health.

The rearrangement links TRBV29-1 to TRBJ2-7, with TRBD1 identical over 10 bases. Trimming took 6 bases from V and 6 from J; bases not matched to a gene: 5. The V gene's germline CDR1 is SQVTM and CDR2 ANQGSEA. CDR3 length: 12 residues. The CDR3 bases are TGCAGCGTAGGACAGGGGGTTAGCGAGCAGTACTTC. Translating gives CSVGQGVSEQYF.

A single count supports this clone. The chain uses TRBV5-6 and TRBJ2-7, with D perhaps matching TRBD1 (6 bases). The CDR3 consists of 14 residues. Per germline, CDR1 SGHDT and CDR2 YYEEEE. V shed 0 bases and J shed 0 bases, with 7 bases lying between them. The CDR3 sequence: CASSLEGGSYEQYF. DNA for the CDR3: TGTGCCAGCAGCTTGGAAGGGGGCTCCTACGAGCAGTACTTC.

This sequence joins TRBV7-3 and TRBJ2-1; 10 bases match TRBD2. The CDR3 has 17 amino acids. V was clipped by 1 base and J by 7 bases; unmatched bases: 10. Per the germline V gene, CDR1 is SGHTA and CDR2 is FQGTGA. CDR3 residues: CASSLRLGVLAGNEQFF. CDR3 in DNA: TGTGCCAGCAGCTTAAGGCTTGGCGTACTAGCGGGGAATGAGCAGTTCTTC.

The rearrangement uses TRBV29-1 and TRBJ2-5, with TRBD2 matching over 8 bases. The J call may be in error: the DNA end matches TRBJ2-7 better. From germline, CDR1 is SQVTM and CDR2 ANQGSEA. The CDR3 contains 14 residues. The DNA for the CDR3 is TGCAGCGTTGGCCTTGGACTAGCTCGGGACGAGCAGTACTTC. Its protein product is CSVGLGLARDEQYF.

The J gene is TRBJ1-5, the V gene TRBV7-3, with D unresolved. The CDR3 spans 13 residues. Germline V gives CDR1 SGHTA, CDR2 FQGTGA. Trimming took off 0 bases at V and 3 bases at J, with 3 bases between the two ends. CDR3 sequence (DNA): TGTGCCAGCAGCTTAACCGACAATCAGCCCCAGCATTTT. It is translated as CASSLTDNQPQHF.

In DNA form, the CDR3 reads TGCGCCAGCAGCCCCTGGACTAGCGAAAGCTCCTACGAGCAGTACTTC. Translation: CASSPWTSESSYEQYF. V is TRBV5-1 and J is TRBJ2-7, with TRBD2 matching 9 bases. Unmatched junction bases numbered 8, after V lost 4 bases and J lost 0 bases. The CDR3 loop spans 16 amino acids. CDR1 and CDR2 (germline): SGHRS, YFSETQ.

The chain employs TRBV28 and TRBJ1-3; possible D gene TRBD1, 5 bases. CDR3 length equals 16 residues. CDR1 MDHEN and CDR2 SYDVKM come from the germline V gene. V lost 3 bases, J lost 0 bases, and 12 bases lay in between. CDR3 region: CASSLGPMSSGNTIYF. CDR3 nucleotide sequence: TGTGCCAGCAGTTTGGGGCCCATGAGCTCTGGAAACACCATATATTTT.

This chain joins TRBV28 and TRBJ2-5; a weak D match, TRBD2 (6 bases). CDR1 and CDR2 from the germline V gene are MDHEN and SYDVKM. V lost 5 bases and J lost 2, with 12 bases in between. The CDR3 is 14 amino acids. The CDR3 sequence is CASSLTRAQETQYF. The CDR3 DNA sequence: TGTGCCAGCAGTCTGACTAGAGCACAAGAGACCCAGTACTTC.

The rearrangement uses TRBV14 and TRBJ2-7; D gene ambiguous. V was trimmed by 1 base and J by 2 bases, leaving 27 bases between them. The CDR3 runs 20 residues. Germline V lookup: CDR1 SGHDN, CDR2 FVKESK. CDR3 DNA: TGTGCCAGCAGCCAAGCGGATCACTACCACATGCCTGTCATTACCTACGAGCAGTACTTC. Its protein product is CASSQADHYHMPVITYEQYF.

The J gene is TRBJ2-2, the V gene TRBV7-7; possible D gene TRBD2, 6 bases. Trimming shortened V by 3 bases and J by 0 bases, and 8 bases separated the two germline ends. The CDR3 runs 15 residues. Germline CDR1 reads SSHAT; CDR2 reads FNYEAQ (reference sequence). The CDR3 region has the DNA TGTGCCAGCAGCTTGGGGACTTCGAACACCGGGGAGCTGTTTTTT. Protein: CASSLGTSNTGELFF. Looking up the rest from reference TRBV7-7 and TRBJ2-2 gives the full variable domain: GAGVSQSPRYKVTKRGQDVTLRCDPISSHATLYWYQQALGQGPEFLTYFNYEAQPDKSGLPSDRFSAERPEGSISTLTIQRTEQRDSAMYRCASSLGTSNTGELFFGEGSRLTVL.

In its sample, this clone was seen once. The chain joins TRBV30 to TRBJ1-6, with D unclear. V dropped 3 bases and J dropped 10 bases, with 10 bases sitting between them. This CDR3 region has 12 residues. CDR1 is GTSNPN, CDR2 SVGIG, per germline (reference sequence). The CDR3 sequence is CAWSLLQSPLHF. The CDR3 DNA follows: TGTGCCTGGAGCCTGTTACAATCACCCCTCCACTTT.

A word on this clone: Other DNA sequences in this specimen translate into the identical CDR3. The chain recombines TRBV28 with TRBJ1-5, with unresolved D. This CDR3 has 12 residues. Germline V gene sequence: CDR1 MDHEN, CDR2 SYDVKM. V was trimmed by 5 bases and J by 3 bases, leaving 5 bases between them. The CDR3 here is CASSPPNQPQHF. CDR3 coding DNA: TGTGCCAGCAGTCCCCCCAATCAGCCCCAGCATTTT.

CDR3: CASSPGAGTNYGYTF. For the CDR3, the DNA is TGTGCCAGCAGCCCAGGGGCAGGGACTAACTATGGCTACACCTTC. The V gene is TRBV11-2, the J gene TRBJ1-2; perhaps TRBD1 as D (6 bases). This CDR3 region has 15 residues. V shed 5 bases and J shed 0 bases, with 13 bases lying between them. The germline V gene has CDR1 SGHAT and CDR2 FQNNGV.

This chain's CDR3 is CASSSSGSATNEKLFF. The CDR3 DNA follows: TGTGCCAGCAGCTCATCAGGGAGTGCAACTAATGAAAAACTGTTTTTT. V gene TRBV7-8 combines with J gene TRBJ1-4, with D possibly matching TRBD1 (5 bases). The CDR3 length is 16 residues. V was pared by 4 bases and J by 0 bases, with 12 bases between. From germline, CDR1 is SGHVS and CDR2 FQNEAQ.

The chain links TRBV7-9 to TRBJ2-7, with TRBD1 matching 7 bases. The J segment lost 4 bases and the V segment lost 5 bases, leaving 20 bases of the junction unmatched. The CDR3 sequence is 18 residues long. Germline loops: CDR1 SEHNR, CDR2 FQNEAQ (reference sequence). CDR3 bases: TGTGCCAGCAGCCCCAAGACCGGGGACAGAGGAATGAGGTACGAGCAGTACTTC. Protein: CASSPKTGDRGMRYEQYF.

The chain is built from TRBV7-9 and TRBJ2-3; no clear D. Trimming stripped 5 bases from V and 0 bases from J, with 9 bases between. CDR3 length: 14 residues. Germline CDR1 is SEHNR and CDR2 is FQNEAQ (reference sequence). The CDR3 protein is CASSRRASTDTQYF. Written as DNA, the CDR3 is TGTGCCAGCAGCCGAAGGGCTAGCACAGATACGCAGTATTTT.

The V and J genes are TRBV25-1 and TRBJ1-1; 11 nucleotides match TRBD1. CDR1 MGHDK and CDR2 SYGVNS come from the germline V gene. V was pared by 2 bases and J by 4 bases, with 3 bases of the junction left unmatched. CDR3 size: 15 residues. The CDR3 spells CASSEPGTGGTEAFF. The CDR3 DNA follows: TGTGCCAGCAGTGAACCCGGGACAGGGGGCACTGAAGCTTTCTTT.

This clone turned up a few times. The CDR3 is CASSQDPGLAERNEQFF. CDR3 nucleotides: TGCGCCAGCAGCCAAGATCCAGGGCTAGCGGAGAGAAATGAGCAGTTCTTC. This rearrangement joins TRBV4-1 to TRBJ2-1; the match to TRBD2 covers 7 bases. Germline V gene lookup returns CDR1 MGHRA and CDR2 YSYEKL. This CDR3 has 17 residues. Trimming took 0 bases from V and 7 from J; bases not matched to a gene: 12.

The V call is TRBV28, the J call TRBJ1-5; D not resolved. The germline V gene encodes CDR1 MDHEN and CDR2 SYDVKM. Trimming cost V 10 bases and J 7 bases, with 17 bases left between them. There are 13 residues in the CDR3. The CDR3 bases are TGTGCCACCAAAGATAAGGACGGGCAGCCCCAGCATTTT. This sequence encodes CATKDKDGQPQHF. The whole variable domain, remainder taken from reference TRBV28 and TRBJ1-5, is DVKVTQSSRYLVKRTGEKVFLECVQDMDHENMFWYRQDPGLGLRLIYFSYDVKMKEKGDIPEGYSVSREKKERFSLILESASTNQTSMYLCATKDKDGQPQHFGDGTRLSIL.

CDR3 DNA sequence: TGTGCCAGCAGCTTAGATGGCCCTGCGGGAGAGTACGAGCAGTACTTC. Protein product: CASSLDGPAGEYEQYF. The chain employs TRBV11-2 and TRBJ2-7, with 7 positions matching TRBD2. CDR3 size: 16 residues. J lost 4 bases, V lost 0 bases, and 9 bases had no gene match. Per the germline V gene, CDR1 is SGHAT and CDR2 is FQNNGV.

This chain links TRBV28 with TRBJ2-2; tentative D call: TRBD2 (5 bases). The V gene's germline CDR1 is MDHEN and CDR2 SYDVKM. The V gene lost 3 bases and the J gene lost 0 bases, with 8 bases spanning the gap. The CDR3 loop spans 15 amino acids. In nucleotides, the CDR3 is TGTGCCAGCAGTTTGGGCGGGTCGAACACCGGGGAGCTGTTTTTT. Encoded protein: CASSLGGSNTGELFF.

This clone was counted a single time. This chain connects TRBV18 to TRBJ2-1; no definite D call. This CDR3 has 15 residues. Germline V gene lookup returns CDR1 KGHSH and CDR2 LQKENI. Between the trimmed V and J ends, which lost 1 base and 2 bases, there was a span of 9 bases. The CDR3 spells CASSPQGSAYNEQFF. The CDR3 DNA sequence: TGTGCCAGCTCACCACAGGGTTCGGCCTACAATGAGCAGTTCTTC.

V gene TRBV11-2 combines with J gene TRBJ2-3; either TRBD1 or TRBD2 may fit D (6 bases each). Germline values: CDR1 SGHAT, CDR2 FQNNGV. Trimming removed 5 bases at V and 5 bases at J, with 20 bases between. The CDR3 has 16 amino acids. Here the CDR3 reads CASSPGTRGTGDTQYF. The CDR3 DNA reads as TGTGCCAGCAGCCCAGGGACACGGGGGACCGGAGATACGCAGTATTTT.

The rearrangement uses TRBV28 and TRBJ2-2; 8 bases map to TRBD1. The CDR3 length is 13 residues. Germline trimming cut 4 bases from V and 7 bases from J; bases unmatched to any gene: 2. Germline V CDR1 and CDR2: MDHEN, SYDVKM. CDR3 residues: CASSSGQGGELFF. The CDR3 region has the DNA TGTGCCAGCAGTTCAGGACAGGGCGGGGAGCTGTTTTTT.

The chain joins TRBV4-1 to TRBJ2-7; TRBD2 matches at 7 bases. V lost 2 bases, J lost 5 bases, and 9 bases stayed unmatched. Germline V CDR1 and CDR2: MGHRA, YSYEKL. The CDR3 totals 15 residues. The CDR3 loop reads CASSQQNGRSHEQYF. The DNA for the CDR3 is TGCGCCAGCAGCCAACAAAACGGGAGGTCCCACGAGCAGTACTTC.

The V gene is TRBV4-1, the J gene TRBJ1-5; 8 bases fit TRBD1. Germline V gives CDR1 MGHRA, CDR2 YSYEKL. CDR3 size: 14 residues. With 4 bases clipped from V and 5 bases from J, the junction kept 4 bases outside the gene matches. This CDR3 reads CASSPQGADQPQHF. The CDR3 region has the DNA TGCGCCAGCAGCCCTCAGGGGGCGGATCAGCCCCAGCATTTT.

The V and J genes are TRBV6-1 and TRBJ2-5; no clear D. This CDR3 contains 15 residues. From germline, CDR1 is MNHNS and CDR2 SASEGT. V was trimmed by 4 bases and J by 5 bases, leaving 17 bases between them. The CDR3: CASSGSLGLKETQYF. In DNA, the CDR3 is TGTGCCAGCAGTGGTTCGTTGGGGTTAAAGGAGACCCAGTACTTC.

V gene TRBV5-1 combines with J gene TRBJ2-5; a weak D match, TRBD1 (6 bases). The better agreement between TRBJ2-7 and the DNA end casts doubt on the J call. The germline V gene has CDR1 SGHRS and CDR2 YFSETQ. The CDR3 is 15 amino acids. The CDR3 here is CASSLLLGQGYEQYF. CDR3 DNA sequence: TGCGCCAGCAGCTTGCTTTTAGGTCAGGGGTACGAGCAGTACTTC.

Regarding this clone: One end of the junction fails to match germline, which may point to a read error. The chain carries TRBV11-2 and TRBJ2-1; possibly TRBD1 or TRBD2 for D (5 bases each). This CDR3 contains 13 residues. Looked up from germline, CDR1 is SGHAT and CDR2 is FQNNGV. The CDR3 region has the DNA TGTGCCAGCAGTAACCGGGGCTACGATGAGCAGTTCTTC. Translating gives CASSNRGYDEQFF. Full variable domain (outside the CDR3, taken from reference TRBV11-2 and TRBJ2-1): EAGVAQSPRYKIIEKRQSVAFWCNPISGHATLYWYQQILGQGPKLLIQFQNNGVVDDSQLPKDRFSAERLKGVDSTLKIQPAKLEDSAVYLCASSNRGYDEQFFGPGTRLTVL.

This rearrangement joins TRBV5-1 to TRBJ1-4, with TRBD1 matching 10 bases. This CDR3 is built from 17 residues. The J segment lost 0 bases and the V segment lost 3 bases, leaving 5 bases of the junction unmatched. Germline assignment: CDR1 SGHRS and CDR2 YFSETQ. CDR3 residues: CASSSGTGAATNEKLFF. DNA of the CDR3: TGCGCCAGCAGCTCCGGGACAGGGGCTGCAACTAATGAAAAACTGTTTTTT.